This note documents a single T cell receptor (beta chain) sequence. This specimen belongs to a study of blood T cells in healthy people across ages. CDR3 length equals 16 residues. Germline assignment: CDR1 SGHRS and CDR2 YFSETQ. Primers used in a second PCR of roughly 6 to 11 cycles were a sample-barcoded 5' primer and a J-beta primer mix. TCRdb ran MiXCR on the 5' RACE reads and lists one entry per CDR3 protein. The sample lists some 760,000 distinct CDR3 sequences, around a quarter occurring once. Healthy individuals of Caucasian origin from Russia, aged about 6 to 90, served as donors. Separately, the same data were catalogued under a study of T cells of mothers and their children. That work adds: Over 9.5 million reads per mother and roughly 3 million per child were obtained.

The receptor was derived from a boy aged 10-17 years in good health. The chain uses TRBV5-1 and TRBJ2-5, with 8 nucleotides matching TRBD2. Gene TRBJ2-1 matches the end of the DNA better, so the J call may be wrong. Sequencing was carried out using blood. CDR3 DNA sequence: TGCGCCAGCAGCTTGGGGGCGGGACTAGCCTACAATGAGCAGTTCTTC. It codes for CASSLGAGLAYNEQFF.